This is a list of T cell receptor beta chains from one sample in a study of blood T cell repertoires in COVID-19. Libraries were prepared by immunoSEQ multiplex PCR; TCRdb keeps only in-frame clonotypes and omits some of them. Of around 150,000 clones in the sample, 80% to 90% were seen once. The sequencing sample was made of PBMCs or T cells enriched from blood (not recorded which). All receptors come from a man aged 50 to 60 who had recovered from COVID-19. Both conserved end residues are part of each CDR3. A D gene is named only where the DNA matches it firmly. Part of the rows lack a size; the others show once, few, many or a class for expanded clones.

clone size	V gene	J gene	D gene	CDR3 length	CDR3 protein	CDR3 DNA
NA	TRBV7-9	TRBJ2-7	TRBD1	16	CASSFIPGQGAQEQYF	TGTGCCAGCAGCTTCATCCCGGGACAGGGGGCCCAAGAGCAGTACTTC
NA	TRBV15	TRBJ2-5	TRBD2	16	CATRGGTSGDQETQYF	TGTGCCACCAGGGGAGGGACTAGCGGCGACCAAGAGACCCAGTACTTC
NA	TRBV3-1/TRBV3-2	TRBJ1-5	NA	12	CASRQGSQPQHF	TGTGCCAGCAGACAGGGCTCTCAGCCCCAGCATTTT
NA	TRBV19	TRBJ1-2	TRBD1	17	CASSLFAGTDNNYGYTF	TGTGCCAGTAGTTTGTTTGCGGGGACAGACAACAACTATGGCTACACCTTC
NA	TRBV6-5	TRBJ2-1	NA	15	CASSYGLLSYNEQFF	TGTGCCAGCAGTTACGGACTCCTCTCCTACAATGAGCAGTTCTTC
few	TRBV20-1	TRBJ2-2	TRBD1	16	CSASGVGTVNTGELFF	TGCAGTGCTAGTGGTGTAGGGACAGTAAACACCGGGGAGCTGTTTTTT
once	TRBV19	TRBJ1-5	TRBD1	19	CASSILGQGVGYSNQPQHF	TGTGCCAGTAGTATACTGGGACAGGGGGTAGGTTATAGCAATCAGCCCCAGCATTTT
NA	TRBV11-2	TRBJ2-1	TRBD2	17	CASSPIRLAGALNEQFF	TGTGCCAGCAGCCCAATCAGGCTAGCGGGGGCCCTCAATGAGCAGTTCTTC
NA	TRBV7-2	TRBJ1-5	TRBD1	15	CASSQGTASNQPQHF	TGTGCCAGCAGCCAAGGGACAGCTAGCAATCAGCCCCAGCATTTT
NA	TRBV9	TRBJ2-3	NA	14	CASSPGGGSDTQYF	TGTGCCAGCAGCCCTGGCGGGGGCTCAGATACGCAGTATTTT
few	TRBV18	TRBJ1-4	TRBD1	16	CASSPTQGATNEKLFF	TGTGCCAGCTCACCTACCCAGGGGGCTACTAATGAAAAACTGTTTTTT
NA	TRBV19	TRBJ1-6	TRBD1	14	CASSIDRGVSPLHF	TGTGCCAGTAGTATAGACAGGGGGGTCTCACCCCTCCACTTT
NA	TRBV21-1	TRBJ2-7	NA	13	CARAAGLTYEQYF	TGTGCCAGGGCCGCGGGCTTGACCTACGAGCAGTACTTC
NA	TRBV30	TRBJ1-5	NA	13	CAWSASYNQPQHF	TGTGCCTGGAGTGCGAGTTACAATCAGCCCCAGCATTTT
few	TRBV19	TRBJ2-3	TRBD2	17	CASSIRPSGGLTDTQYF	TGTGCCAGTAGTATAAGACCCAGCGGGGGTTTAACAGATACGCAGTATTTT
once	TRBV30	TRBJ1-6	NA	14	CAWSVTQGGTPLHF	TGTGCCTGGAGTGTAACACAGGGCGGTACACCCCTCCACTTT
once	TRBV9	TRBJ1-3	NA	16	CASSVDSWSSGNTIYF	TGTGCCAGCAGCGTAGACTCGTGGAGCTCTGGAAACACCATATATTTT
few	TRBV19	TRBJ2-7	TRBD1	18	CASSMMFTGDRRAYEQYF	TGTGCCAGTAGTATGATGTTCACGGGGGACAGGCGTGCCTACGAGCAGTACTTC
NA	TRBV5-1	TRBJ2-5	NA	15	CASSLAPSSEETQYF	TGCGCCAGCAGCTTGGCCCCTTCTAGTGAAGAGACCCAGTACTTC
NA	TRBV14	TRBJ2-2	TRBD1	15	CASSTRDRDVWELFF	TGTGCCAGCAGCACGCGGGACAGGGATGTATGGGAGCTGTTTTTT
NA	TRBV30	TRBJ2-7	NA	12	CAWSVLRGRQYF	TGTGCCTGGAGTGTACTGCGGGGAAGACAGTACTTC
NA	TRBV2	TRBJ2-3	TRBD2	16	CASSEAGLAGSGTQYF	TGTGCCAGCAGTGAAGCTGGACTAGCGGGCAGCGGTACGCAGTATTTT
once	TRBV7-2	TRBJ2-7	NA	14	CASRPGWGADEQYF	TGTGCCAGCAGACCAGGGTGGGGTGCGGACGAGCAGTACTTC
NA	TRBV2	TRBJ2-2	NA	14	CASSDLMNTGELFF	TGTGCCAGCTCCGACTTAATGAACACCGGGGAGCTGTTTTTT
NA	TRBV25-1	TRBJ2-7	NA	11	CASRTGVEQYF	TGTGCCAGCAGGACGGGAGTGGAGCAGTACTTC
NA	TRBV4-1	TRBJ1-1	NA	14	CASSQVAQNTEAFF	TGCGCCAGCAGCCAAGTCGCACAGAACACTGAAGCTTTCTTT
NA	TRBV7-2	TRBJ2-7	TRBD2	17	CASSLVVAGGLSYEQYF	TGTGCCAGCAGCTTAGTTGTAGCGGGGGGCCTCTCCTACGAGCAGTACTTC
once	TRBV5-1	TRBJ1-2	TRBD1	14	CASSKGQGAFGYTF	TGCGCCAGCAGCAAGGGACAGGGGGCGTTTGGCTACACCTTC
NA	TRBV7-3	TRBJ2-2	TRBD1	15	CASSPNRDSGGELFF	TGTGCCAGCAGCCCGAACCGGGACAGCGGCGGGGAGCTGTTTTTT
NA	TRBV15	TRBJ2-3	NA	13	CATSPLLADTQYF	TGTGCCACCAGCCCCTTGTTAGCAGATACGCAGTATTTT
once	TRBV7-8	TRBJ2-2	TRBD1	17	CASSLNPAGGVTGELFF	TGTGCCAGCAGCTTAAATCCCGCAGGGGGCGTTACCGGGGAGCTGTTTTTT
NA	TRBV4-1	TRBJ2-2	NA	16	CASSQGSRASTGELFF	TGCGCCAGCAGCCAAGGTAGCAGGGCGTCCACCGGGGAGCTGTTTTTT
few	TRBV19	TRBJ1-1	TRBD1	15	CASRTAGTGGTEAFF	TGTGCCAGTAGGACCGCCGGGACAGGGGGCACTGAAGCTTTCTTT
NA	TRBV5-1	TRBJ1-6	NA	14	CASSLSREYSPLHF	TGCGCCAGCAGCTTGTCACGGGAGTATTCACCCCTCCACTTT
NA	TRBV4-1	TRBJ2-6	NA	19	CASSQAEWQGSSGANVLTF	TGCGCCAGCAGCCAAGCTGAATGGCAGGGGAGCTCTGGGGCCAACGTCCTGACTTTC
once	TRBV5-5	TRBJ1-2	TRBD1	15	CASSLERDSLYGYTF	TGTGCCAGCAGCCTTGAGAGGGACAGCCTCTATGGCTACACCTTC
NA	TRBV14	TRBJ2-1	TRBD2	16	CASSQFGTSGRNEQFF	TGTGCCAGCAGCCAGTTCGGGACTAGCGGGAGAAATGAGCAGTTCTTC
NA	TRBV5-1	TRBJ1-2	NA	14	CASSLDFPGNGYTF	TGCGCCAGCAGCTTGGATTTTCCAGGGAATGGCTACACCTTC
NA	TRBV11-1	TRBJ2-1	TRBD2	16	CASSLTSGGDYNEQFF	TGTGCCAGCAGCCTGACTAGCGGGGGTGACTACAATGAGCAGTTCTTC
NA	TRBV5-1	TRBJ1-1	TRBD1	14	CASSETGLGTEAFF	TGCGCCAGCAGCGAGACAGGGCTAGGCACTGAAGCTTTCTTT
NA	TRBV19	TRBJ1-6	NA	15	CASSMPSSYNSPLHF	TGTGCCAGTAGTATGCCGAGCTCCTATAATTCACCCCTCCACTTT
NA	TRBV29-1	TRBJ2-1	TRBD1	14	CSAEGQSSYNEQFF	TGCAGCGCCGAGGGACAGAGCTCCTACAATGAGCAGTTCTTC
once	TRBV5-4	TRBJ1-6	NA	16	CASSLFAKAGHSPLHF	TGTGCCAGCAGCTTGTTCGCTAAGGCGGGCCATTCACCCCTCCACTTT
NA	TRBV4-2	TRBJ1-5	NA	16	CASSPAGQTIGQPQHF	TGTGCCAGCAGCCCAGCGGGGCAGACCATCGGTCAGCCCCAGCATTTT
NA	TRBV7-3	TRBJ2-2	TRBD1	16	CASSPRDRGNTGELFF	TGTGCCAGCAGCCCCCGGGACAGGGGGAACACCGGGGAGCTGTTTTTT
many	TRBV7-9	TRBJ1-2	TRBD1	13	CASSSRTGYGYTF	TGTGCCAGCAGCTCCCGGACAGGGTATGGCTACACCTTC